The rows below give T cell receptor beta chains drawn from one sample of a study of vaccination and CD4 T cells after COVID-19. Their recognized antigens are unknown. A single record per CDR3 protein comes from TCRdb applying MiXCR to the PCR reads. This sample has 2,500 to 3,500 distinct CDR3 sequences, with around 32% found just once. Sequencing was done on a sample of CD4+ T cells from blood, cultured in vitro. Receptor source: a human donor in good health. CDR3s include the opening cysteine and the closing phenylalanine or tryptophan.

J gene: TRBJ2-3
V gene: TRBV30
CDR3 protein: CASGLSRDTQYF

J gene: TRBJ1-4
V gene: TRBV20-1
CDR3 protein: CSARGAQGGNEKLFF

J gene: TRBJ2-5
V gene: TRBV20-1
CDR3 protein: CGARPVETQYF

J gene: TRBJ1-3
V gene: TRBV6-1
CDR3 protein: CASSPLGALNTIYF

J gene: TRBJ2-5
V gene: TRBV20-1
CDR3 protein: CSARGEWGEETQYF

J gene: TRBJ2-5
V gene: TRBV12-3/TRBV12-4
CDR3 protein: CASSLKAKEETQYF

J gene: TRBJ2-3
V gene: TRBV3-1
CDR3 protein: CASSRTTPDTQYF

J gene: TRBJ1-5
V gene: TRBV20-1
CDR3 protein: CSAEDPGLSNQPQHF

J gene: TRBJ2-7
V gene: TRBV6-2/TRBV6-3
CDR3 protein: CASSYGQGGEQYF

J gene: TRBJ2-1
V gene: TRBV2
CDR3 protein: CASKGPSSEQFF

J gene: TRBJ2-1
V gene: TRBV11-3
CDR3 protein: CASSLNSISGEQFF

J gene: TRBJ2-3
V gene: TRBV9
CDR3 protein: CASSPRLAVGTDTQYF

J gene: TRBJ1-2
V gene: TRBV11-2
CDR3 protein: CASSLVLGMDYGYTF

J gene: TRBJ1-1
V gene: TRBV2
CDR3 protein: CASSEDSPMNTEAFF

J gene: TRBJ1-1
V gene: TRBV28
CDR3 protein: CASSYRTDEAFF

J gene: TRBJ2-3
V gene: TRBV5-4
CDR3 protein: CASSLAPTDTQYF

J gene: TRBJ1-1
V gene: TRBV5-4
CDR3 protein: CASSLGGRNTEAFF

J gene: TRBJ1-2
V gene: TRBV11-2
CDR3 protein: CASSLTPSTDYYGYTF

J gene: TRBJ2-1
V gene: TRBV11-2
CDR3 protein: CASSPQRDNEQFF

J gene: TRBJ2-1
V gene: TRBV7-9
CDR3 protein: CASSSTREGWFGEQFF

J gene: TRBJ1-1
V gene: TRBV6-1
CDR3 protein: CASKITGEVLAFF

J gene: TRBJ1-4
V gene: TRBV28
CDR3 protein: CASRLVRATNEKLFF

J gene: TRBJ2-5
V gene: TRBV5-1
CDR3 protein: CASSQTGGGETQYF

J gene: TRBJ1-6
V gene: TRBV15
CDR3 protein: CATSRSLSTSNSPLHF

J gene: TRBJ2-7
V gene: TRBV11-2
CDR3 protein: CASSLGQGSEQYF

J gene: TRBJ1-6
V gene: TRBV20-1
CDR3 protein: CSASPSSYNSPLHF

J gene: TRBJ1-3
V gene: TRBV2
CDR3 protein: CASRAQGPGNTIYF

J gene: TRBJ2-7
V gene: TRBV4-1
CDR3 protein: CASSQDQVQYEQYF

J gene: TRBJ2-1
V gene: TRBV20-1
CDR3 protein: CSARGLLAGDNEQFF

J gene: TRBJ1-5
V gene: TRBV20-1
CDR3 protein: CSASINQPQHF

J gene: TRBJ2-7
V gene: TRBV5-4
CDR3 protein: CASSTMGTSVHSSYEQYF

J gene: TRBJ2-1
V gene: TRBV20-1
CDR3 protein: CSARGTSGSSYNEQFF

J gene: TRBJ2-2
V gene: TRBV12-3/TRBV12-4
CDR3 protein: CASRPGTGGDSGELFF

J gene: TRBJ1-2
V gene: TRBV20-1
CDR3 protein: CSASQGDSDYGYTF

J gene: TRBJ2-1
V gene: TRBV5-4
CDR3 protein: CASSLGGTSSYNEQFF

J gene: TRBJ2-7
V gene: TRBV12-3/TRBV12-4
CDR3 protein: CASSFRKYEQYF

J gene: TRBJ2-1
V gene: TRBV2
CDR3 protein: CASILAGYNEQFF

J gene: TRBJ2-7
V gene: TRBV14
CDR3 protein: CASSQSRGSYEQYF

J gene: TRBJ2-3
V gene: TRBV7-9
CDR3 protein: CASSIQTGSGTDTQYF

J gene: TRBJ2-2
V gene: TRBV20-1
CDR3 protein: CSAQTSGTGELFF

J gene: TRBJ2-5
V gene: TRBV5-1
CDR3 protein: CASSPAGGSMETQYF